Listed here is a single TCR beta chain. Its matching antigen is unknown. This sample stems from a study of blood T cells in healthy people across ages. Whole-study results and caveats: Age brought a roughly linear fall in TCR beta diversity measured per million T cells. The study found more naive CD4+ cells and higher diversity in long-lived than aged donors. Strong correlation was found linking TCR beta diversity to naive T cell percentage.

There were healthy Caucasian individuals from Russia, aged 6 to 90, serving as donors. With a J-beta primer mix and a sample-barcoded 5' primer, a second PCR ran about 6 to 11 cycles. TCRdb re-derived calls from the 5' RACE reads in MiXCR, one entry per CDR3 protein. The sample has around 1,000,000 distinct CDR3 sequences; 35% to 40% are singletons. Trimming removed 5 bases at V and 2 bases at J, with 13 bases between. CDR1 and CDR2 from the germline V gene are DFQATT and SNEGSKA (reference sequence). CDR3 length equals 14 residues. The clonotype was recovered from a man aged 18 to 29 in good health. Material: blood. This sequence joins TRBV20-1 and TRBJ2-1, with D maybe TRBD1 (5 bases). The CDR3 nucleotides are TGCAGTGCTGCGGACACCTTTACCTACAATGAGCAGTTCTTC. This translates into CSAADTFTYNEQFF.